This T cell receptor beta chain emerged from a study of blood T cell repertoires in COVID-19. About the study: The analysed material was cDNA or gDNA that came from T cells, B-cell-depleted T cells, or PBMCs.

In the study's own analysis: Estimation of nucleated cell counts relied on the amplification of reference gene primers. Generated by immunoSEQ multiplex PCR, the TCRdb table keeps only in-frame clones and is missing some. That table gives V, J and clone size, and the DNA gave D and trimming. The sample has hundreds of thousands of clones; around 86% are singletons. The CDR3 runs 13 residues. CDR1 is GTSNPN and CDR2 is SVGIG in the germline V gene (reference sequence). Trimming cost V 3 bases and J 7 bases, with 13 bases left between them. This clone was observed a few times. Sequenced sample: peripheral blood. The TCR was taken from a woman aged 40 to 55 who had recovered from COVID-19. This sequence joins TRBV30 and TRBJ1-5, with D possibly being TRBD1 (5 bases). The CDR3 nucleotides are TGTGCCTGGAGCGGAGGGGTGAGGCAGCCCCAGCATTTT. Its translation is CAWSGGVRQPQHF.